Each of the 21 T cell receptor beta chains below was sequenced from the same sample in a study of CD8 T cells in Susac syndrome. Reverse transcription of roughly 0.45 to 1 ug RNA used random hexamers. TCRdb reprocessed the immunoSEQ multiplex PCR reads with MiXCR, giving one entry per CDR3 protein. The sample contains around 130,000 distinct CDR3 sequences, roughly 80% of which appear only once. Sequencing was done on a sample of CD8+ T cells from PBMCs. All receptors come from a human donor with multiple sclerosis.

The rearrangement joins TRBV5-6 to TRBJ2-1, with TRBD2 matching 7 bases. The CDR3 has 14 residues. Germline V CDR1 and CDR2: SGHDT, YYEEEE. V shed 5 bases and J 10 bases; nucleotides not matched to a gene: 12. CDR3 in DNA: TGTGCCAGCAGTCTCGGACTAGAGGTGGACGAGCAGTTCTTC. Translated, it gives CASSLGLEVDEQFF. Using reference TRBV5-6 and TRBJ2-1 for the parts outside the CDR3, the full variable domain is DAGVTQSPTHLIKTRGQQVTLRCSPKSGHDTVSWYQQALGQGPQFIFQYYEEEERQRGNFPDRFSGHQFPNYSSELNVNALLLGDSALYLCASSLGLEVDEQFFGPGTRLTVL.

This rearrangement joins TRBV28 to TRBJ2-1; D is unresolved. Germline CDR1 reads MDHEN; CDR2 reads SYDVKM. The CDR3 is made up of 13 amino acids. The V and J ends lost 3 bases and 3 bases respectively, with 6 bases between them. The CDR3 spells CASSFVVYNEQFF. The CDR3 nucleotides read TGTGCCAGCAGTTTCGTAGTCTACAATGAGCAGTTCTTC.

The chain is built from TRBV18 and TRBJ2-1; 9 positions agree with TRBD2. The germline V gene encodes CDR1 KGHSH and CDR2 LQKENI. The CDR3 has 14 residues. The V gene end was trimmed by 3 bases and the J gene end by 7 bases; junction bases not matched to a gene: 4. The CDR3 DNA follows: TGTGCCAGCTCACCCAGCGGGAGGATAAATGAGCAGTTCTTC. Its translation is CASSPSGRINEQFF.

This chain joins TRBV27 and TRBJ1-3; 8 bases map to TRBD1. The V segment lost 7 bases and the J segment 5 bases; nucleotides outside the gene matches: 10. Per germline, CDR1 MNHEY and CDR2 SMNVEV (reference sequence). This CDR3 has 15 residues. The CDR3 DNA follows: TGTGCCAGCACCCCCGGACAGGGAAAAAGAAACACCATATATTTT. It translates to CASTPGQGKRNTIYF.

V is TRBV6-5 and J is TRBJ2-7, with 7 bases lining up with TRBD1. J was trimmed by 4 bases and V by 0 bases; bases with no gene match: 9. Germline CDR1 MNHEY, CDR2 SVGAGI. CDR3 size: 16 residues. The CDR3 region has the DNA TGTGCCAGCAGTTACTCGATGGGACAGAAGAAGTACGAGCAGTACTTC. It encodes CASSYSMGQKKYEQYF.

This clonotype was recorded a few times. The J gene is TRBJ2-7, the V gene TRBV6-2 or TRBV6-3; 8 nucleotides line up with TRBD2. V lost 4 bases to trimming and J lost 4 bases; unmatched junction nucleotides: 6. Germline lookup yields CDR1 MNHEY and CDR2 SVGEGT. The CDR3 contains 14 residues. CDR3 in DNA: TGTGCCAGCAGTTGGCTTGGGACTAGTTACGAGCAGTACGTC. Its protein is CASSWLGTSYEQYV.

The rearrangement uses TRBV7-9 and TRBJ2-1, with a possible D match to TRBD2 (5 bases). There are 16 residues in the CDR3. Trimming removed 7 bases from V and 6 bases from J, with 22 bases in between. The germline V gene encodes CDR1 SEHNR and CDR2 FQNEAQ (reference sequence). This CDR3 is CASNPIGVSWGNEQFF. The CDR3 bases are TGTGCCAGCAACCCGATCGGGGTGTCGTGGGGCAATGAGCAGTTCTTC. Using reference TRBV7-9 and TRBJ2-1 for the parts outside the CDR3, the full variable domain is DTGVSQNPRHKITKRGQNVTFRCDPISEHNRLYWYRQTLGQGPEFLTYFQNEAQLEKSRLLSDRFSAERPKGSFSTLEIQRTEQGDSAMYLCASNPIGVSWGNEQFFGPGTRLTVL.

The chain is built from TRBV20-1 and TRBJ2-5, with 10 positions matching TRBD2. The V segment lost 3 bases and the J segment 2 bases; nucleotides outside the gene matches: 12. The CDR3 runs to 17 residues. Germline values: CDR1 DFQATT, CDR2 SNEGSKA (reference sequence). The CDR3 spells CSARSTSGFVLQETQYF. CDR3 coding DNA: TGCAGTGCTAGGTCGACTAGCGGGTTTGTGCTACAAGAGACCCAGTACTTC.

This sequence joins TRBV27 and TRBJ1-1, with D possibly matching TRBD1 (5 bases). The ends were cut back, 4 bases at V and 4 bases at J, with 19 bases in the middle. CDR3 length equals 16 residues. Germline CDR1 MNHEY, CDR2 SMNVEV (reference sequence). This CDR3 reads CASSSASGVVSTEAFF. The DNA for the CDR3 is TGTGCCAGCAGTTCCGCCTCGGGGGTAGTTAGCACTGAAGCTTTCTTT.

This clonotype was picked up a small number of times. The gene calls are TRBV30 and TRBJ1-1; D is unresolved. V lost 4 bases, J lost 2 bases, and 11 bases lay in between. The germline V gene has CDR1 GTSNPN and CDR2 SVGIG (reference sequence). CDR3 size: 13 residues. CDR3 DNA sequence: TGTGCCTGGACAGATTCAGGTAACACTGAAGCTTTCTTT. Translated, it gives CAWTDSGNTEAFF.

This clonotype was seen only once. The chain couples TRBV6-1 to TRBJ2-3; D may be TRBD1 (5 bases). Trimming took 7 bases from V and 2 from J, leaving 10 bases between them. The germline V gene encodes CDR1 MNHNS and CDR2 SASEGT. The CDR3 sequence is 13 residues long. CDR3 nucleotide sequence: TGTGCCAGCAATTTGGACAACACAGATACGCAGTATTTT. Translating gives CASNLDNTDTQYF.

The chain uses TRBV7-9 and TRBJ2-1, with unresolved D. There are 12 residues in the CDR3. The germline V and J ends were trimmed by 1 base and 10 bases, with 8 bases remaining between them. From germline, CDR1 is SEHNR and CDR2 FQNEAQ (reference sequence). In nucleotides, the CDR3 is TGTGCCAGCAGCTTAGGATGGTTGGAGCAGTTCTTC. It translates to CASSLGWLEQFF.

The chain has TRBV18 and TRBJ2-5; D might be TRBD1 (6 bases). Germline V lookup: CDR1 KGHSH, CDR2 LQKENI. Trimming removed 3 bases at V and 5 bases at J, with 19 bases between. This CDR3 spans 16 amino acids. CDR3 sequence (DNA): TGTGCCAGCTCACCGCGATATTATACAGGGTGGGAGACCCAGTACTTC. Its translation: CASSPRYYTGWETQYF.

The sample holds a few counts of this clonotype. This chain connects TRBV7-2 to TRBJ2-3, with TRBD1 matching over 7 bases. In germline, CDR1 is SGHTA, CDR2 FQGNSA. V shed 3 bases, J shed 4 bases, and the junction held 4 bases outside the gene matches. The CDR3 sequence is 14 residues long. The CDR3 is CASSLGTGADTQYF. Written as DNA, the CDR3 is TGTGCCAGCAGCTTGGGTACAGGGGCAGATACGCAGTATTTT. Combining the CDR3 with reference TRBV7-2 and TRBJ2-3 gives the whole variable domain GAGVSQSPSNKVTEKGKDVELRCDPISGHTALYWYRQSLGQGLEFLIYFQGNSAPDKSGLPSDRFSAERTGGSVSTLTIQRTQQEDSAVYLCASSLGTGADTQYFGPGTRLTVL.

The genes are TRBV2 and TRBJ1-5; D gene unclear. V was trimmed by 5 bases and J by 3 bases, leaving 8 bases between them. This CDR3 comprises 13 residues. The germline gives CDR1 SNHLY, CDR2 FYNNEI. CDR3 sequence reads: CASSPGINQPQHF. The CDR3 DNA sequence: TGTGCCAGCAGTCCCGGGATCAATCAGCCCCAGCATTTT.

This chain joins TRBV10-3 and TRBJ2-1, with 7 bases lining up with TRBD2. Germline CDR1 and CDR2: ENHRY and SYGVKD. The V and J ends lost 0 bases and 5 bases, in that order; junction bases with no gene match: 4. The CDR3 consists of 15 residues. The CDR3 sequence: CAISESTSADNEQFF. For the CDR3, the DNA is TGTGCCATCAGTGAGTCAACTAGCGCGGACAATGAGCAGTTCTTC.

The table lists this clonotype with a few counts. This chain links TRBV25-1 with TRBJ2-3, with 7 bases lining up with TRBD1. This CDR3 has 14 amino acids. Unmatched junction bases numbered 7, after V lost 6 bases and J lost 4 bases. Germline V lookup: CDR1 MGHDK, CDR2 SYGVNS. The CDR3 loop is CASSQSDRSDTQYF. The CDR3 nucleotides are TGTGCCAGCAGCCAATCGGACAGGTCAGATACGCAGTATTTT.

The chain's CDR3 is CASSLEPTAYEQYV. The CDR3, as DNA: TGTGCCAGCAGCTTAGAGCCGACAGCCTACGAGCAGTACGTC. The chain employs TRBV11-2 and TRBJ2-7; a weak D match, TRBD1 (5 bases). The length of the CDR3 is 14 residues. CDR1 is SGHAT, CDR2 FQNNGV, per germline. Trimming cost V 0 bases and J 2 bases, with 8 bases left between them.

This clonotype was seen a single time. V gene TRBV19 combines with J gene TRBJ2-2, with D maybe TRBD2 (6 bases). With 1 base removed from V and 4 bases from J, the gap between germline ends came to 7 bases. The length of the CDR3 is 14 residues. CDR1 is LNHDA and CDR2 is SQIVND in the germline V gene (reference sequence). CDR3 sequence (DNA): TGTGCCAGTAGTATAGGCGGGACCACCGGGGAGCTGTTTTTT. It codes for CASSIGGTTGELFF. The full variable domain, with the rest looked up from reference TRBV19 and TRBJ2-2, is DGGITQSPKYLFRKEGQNVTLSCEQNLNHDAMYWYRQDPGQGLRLIYYSQIVNDFQKGDIAEGYSVSREKKESFPLTVTSAQKNPTAFYLCASSIGGTTGELFFGEGSRLTVL.

CDR3 DNA sequence: TGTGCCAGTAGTATGGGTGCCCAGCCCCAGCATTTT. Its protein is CASSMGAQPQHF. This chain connects TRBV19 to TRBJ1-5; D remains ambiguous. This CDR3 is built from 12 residues. The germline V gene encodes CDR1 LNHDA and CDR2 SQIVND (reference sequence). V lost 3 bases to trimming and J lost 7 bases, with 7 bases between them.

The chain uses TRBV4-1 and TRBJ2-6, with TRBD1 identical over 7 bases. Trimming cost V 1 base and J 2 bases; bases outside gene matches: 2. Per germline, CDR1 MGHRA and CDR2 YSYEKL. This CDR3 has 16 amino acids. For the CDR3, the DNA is TGCGCCAGCAGCCAAGTGACAGGGACTGGGGCCAACGTCCTGACTTTC. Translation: CASSQVTGTGANVLTF.